This T cell receptor (beta chain) was retrieved from a study of cytomegalovirus exposure and HLA in healthy donors. A multiplex PCR was run with 60 Vbeta primers and 13 Jbeta primers. The table came from immunoSEQ multiplex PCR; TCRdb's copy has only in-frame clones and leaves some out. This table holds roughly 120,000 clones, roughly 81% found once. V gave up 5 bases and J gave up 8 bases; unmatched junction bases: 6. The CDR3 covers 13 residues. The V gene's germline CDR1 is MNHEY and CDR2 SMNVEV (reference sequence). As concerns this clone: The antigen is unknown.

General study results and limits: Indistinguishable V segments such as TRBV6-2 and TRBV6-3 were excluded. According to the study, around 160 TCR beta chains were cytomegalovirus-associated. Rare TCR sequences predominated, though certain public TCRs were found in many donors. Prior analysis indicated that the majority of TCR beta V segments exhibited productivity approximately 87% or approximately 30% of the time.

The sample taken for sequencing was PBMCs. The chain has TRBV27 and TRBJ2-1, with 7 bases identical to TRBD2. This TCR derives from a woman aged 30 to 39 in good health and CMV-seronegative. CDR3 nucleotide sequence: TGTGCCAGCAGTGGGGGGGGTCGACATGAGCAGTTCTTC. Translation gives CASSGGGRHEQFF.